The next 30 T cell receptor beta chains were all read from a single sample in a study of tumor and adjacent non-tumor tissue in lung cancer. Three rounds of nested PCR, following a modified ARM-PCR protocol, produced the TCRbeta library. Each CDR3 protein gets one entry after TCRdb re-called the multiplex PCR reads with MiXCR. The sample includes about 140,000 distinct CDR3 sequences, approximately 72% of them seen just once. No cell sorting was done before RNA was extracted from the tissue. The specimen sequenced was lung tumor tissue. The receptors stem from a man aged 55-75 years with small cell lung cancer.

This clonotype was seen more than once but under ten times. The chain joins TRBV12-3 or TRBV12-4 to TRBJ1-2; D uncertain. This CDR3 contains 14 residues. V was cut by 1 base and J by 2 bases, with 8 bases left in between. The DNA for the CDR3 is TGTGCCAGCAGTTTAGATACGGCGAACTATGGCTACACCTTC. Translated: CASSLDTANYGYTF.

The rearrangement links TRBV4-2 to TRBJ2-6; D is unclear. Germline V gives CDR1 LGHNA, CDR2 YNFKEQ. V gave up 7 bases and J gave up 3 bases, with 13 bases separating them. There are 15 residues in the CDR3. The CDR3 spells CASILMGGGANVLTF. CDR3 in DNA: TGTGCCAGCATCCTCATGGGTGGTGGGGCCAACGTCCTGACTTTC.

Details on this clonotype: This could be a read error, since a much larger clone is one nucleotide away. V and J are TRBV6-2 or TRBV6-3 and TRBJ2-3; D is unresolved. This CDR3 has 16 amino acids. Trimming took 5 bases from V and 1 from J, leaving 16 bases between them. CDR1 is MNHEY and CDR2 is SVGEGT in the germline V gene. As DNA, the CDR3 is TGTGCCAGCAGTCTCCGGGTACTATTAGGCACAGATACGCAGTATTTT. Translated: CASSLRVLLGTDTQYF.

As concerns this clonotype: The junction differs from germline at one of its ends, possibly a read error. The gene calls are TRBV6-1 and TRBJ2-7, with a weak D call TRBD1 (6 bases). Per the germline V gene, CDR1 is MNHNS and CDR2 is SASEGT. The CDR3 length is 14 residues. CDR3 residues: CVSSDGTRYHEQYF. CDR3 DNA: TGCGTCAGCAGTGACGGGACACGTTACCACGAGCAGTACTTC.

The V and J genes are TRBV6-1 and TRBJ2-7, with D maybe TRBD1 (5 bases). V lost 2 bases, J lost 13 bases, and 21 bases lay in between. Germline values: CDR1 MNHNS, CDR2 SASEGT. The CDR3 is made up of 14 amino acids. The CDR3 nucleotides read TGTGCCAGCAGTGAACATGTAGACAGTGACGGACCCTACGTC. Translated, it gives CASSEHVDSDGPYV.

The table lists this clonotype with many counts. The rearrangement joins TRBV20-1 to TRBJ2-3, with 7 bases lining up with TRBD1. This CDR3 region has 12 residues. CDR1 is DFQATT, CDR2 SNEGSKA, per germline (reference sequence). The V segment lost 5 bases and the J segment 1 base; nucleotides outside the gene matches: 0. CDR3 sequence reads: CSAGQGTDTQYF. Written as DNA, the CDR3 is TGCAGTGCTGGACAGGGCACAGATACGCAGTATTTT.

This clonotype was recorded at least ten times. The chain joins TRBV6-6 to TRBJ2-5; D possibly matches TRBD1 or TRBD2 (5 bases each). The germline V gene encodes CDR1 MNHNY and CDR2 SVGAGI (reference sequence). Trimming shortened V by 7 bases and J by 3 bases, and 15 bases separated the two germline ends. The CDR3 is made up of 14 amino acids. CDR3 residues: CASTRVGVEETQYF. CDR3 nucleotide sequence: TGTGCCAGCACCCGAGTGGGGGTCGAAGAGACCCAGTACTTC.

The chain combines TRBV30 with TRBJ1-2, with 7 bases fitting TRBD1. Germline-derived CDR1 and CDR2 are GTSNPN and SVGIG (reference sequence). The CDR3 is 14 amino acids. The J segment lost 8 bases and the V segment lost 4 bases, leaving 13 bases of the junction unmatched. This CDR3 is CAWKTGDNTLGYTF. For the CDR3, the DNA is TGTGCCTGGAAAACAGGGGACAACACACTGGGCTACACCTTC.

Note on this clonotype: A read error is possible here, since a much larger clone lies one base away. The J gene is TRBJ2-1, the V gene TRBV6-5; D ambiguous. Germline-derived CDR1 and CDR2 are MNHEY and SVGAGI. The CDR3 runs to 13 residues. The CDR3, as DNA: TGTGCCAGCAGTTACTCTAGCTGGAATGGGCAGTTCTTC. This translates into CASSYSSWNGQFF.

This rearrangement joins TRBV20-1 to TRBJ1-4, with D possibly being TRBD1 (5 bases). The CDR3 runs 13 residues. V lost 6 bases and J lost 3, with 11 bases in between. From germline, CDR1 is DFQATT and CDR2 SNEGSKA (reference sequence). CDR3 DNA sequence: TGCAGTGCCGAACAGGTTTCTAATGAAAAACTGTTTTTT. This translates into CSAEQVSNEKLFF.

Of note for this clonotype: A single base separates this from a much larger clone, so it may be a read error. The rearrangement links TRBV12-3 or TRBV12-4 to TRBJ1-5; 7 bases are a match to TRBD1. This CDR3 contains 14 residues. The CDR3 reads CVSSPNRGTQPQHF. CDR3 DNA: TGTGTCAGCAGTCCTAACAGGGGAACTCAGCCCCAGCATTTT.

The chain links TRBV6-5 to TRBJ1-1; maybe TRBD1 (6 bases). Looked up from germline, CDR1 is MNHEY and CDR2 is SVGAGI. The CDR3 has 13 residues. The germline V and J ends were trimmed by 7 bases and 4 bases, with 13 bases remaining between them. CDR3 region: CASNKGGFTEAFF. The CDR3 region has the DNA TGTGCCAGCAATAAGGGGGGGTTCACTGAAGCTTTCTTT.

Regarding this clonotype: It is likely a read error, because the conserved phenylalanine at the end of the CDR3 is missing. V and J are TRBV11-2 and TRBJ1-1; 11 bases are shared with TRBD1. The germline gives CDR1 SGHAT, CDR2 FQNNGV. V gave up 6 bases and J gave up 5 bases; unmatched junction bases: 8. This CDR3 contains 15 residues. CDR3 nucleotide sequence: TGTGCCAGCAGACGAGGACAGGGGGCCCGAACTGAAGCTTTCATT. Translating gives CASRRGQGARTEAFI.

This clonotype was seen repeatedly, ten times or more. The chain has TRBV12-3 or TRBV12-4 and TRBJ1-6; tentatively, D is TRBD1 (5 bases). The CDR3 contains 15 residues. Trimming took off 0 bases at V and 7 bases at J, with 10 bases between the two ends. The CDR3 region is CASSLAGTLNSPLHF. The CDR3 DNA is TGTGCCAGCAGTTTAGCCGGGACCTTGAATTCACCCCTCCACTTT.

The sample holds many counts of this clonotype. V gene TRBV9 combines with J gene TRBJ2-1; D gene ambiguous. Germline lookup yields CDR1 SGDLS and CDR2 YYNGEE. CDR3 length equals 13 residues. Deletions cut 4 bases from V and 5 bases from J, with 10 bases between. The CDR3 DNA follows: TGTGCCAGCAGCCTCCCGCGGAACAATGAGCAGTTCTTC. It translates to CASSLPRNNEQFF.

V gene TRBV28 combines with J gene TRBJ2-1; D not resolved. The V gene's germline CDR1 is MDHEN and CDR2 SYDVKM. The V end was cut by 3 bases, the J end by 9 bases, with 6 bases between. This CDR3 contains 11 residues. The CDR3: CASSFWGEQFF. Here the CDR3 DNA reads TGTGCCAGCAGTTTTTGGGGTGAGCAGTTCTTC.

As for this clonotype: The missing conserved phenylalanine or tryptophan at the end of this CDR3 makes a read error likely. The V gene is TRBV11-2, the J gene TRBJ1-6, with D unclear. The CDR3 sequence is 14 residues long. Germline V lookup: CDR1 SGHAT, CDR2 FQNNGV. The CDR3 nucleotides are TGTACCAGTAGCCTACAGACTTATAATTCACCCCTCCACTAT. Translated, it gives CTSSLQTYNSPLHY.

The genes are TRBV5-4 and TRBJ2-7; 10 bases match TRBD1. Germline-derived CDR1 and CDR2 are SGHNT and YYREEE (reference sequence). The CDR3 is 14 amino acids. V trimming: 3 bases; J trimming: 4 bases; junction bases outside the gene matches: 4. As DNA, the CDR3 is TGTGCCAGCAGCTATGACAGGGGGCAGTACGAGCAGTACGTC. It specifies CASSYDRGQYEQYV.

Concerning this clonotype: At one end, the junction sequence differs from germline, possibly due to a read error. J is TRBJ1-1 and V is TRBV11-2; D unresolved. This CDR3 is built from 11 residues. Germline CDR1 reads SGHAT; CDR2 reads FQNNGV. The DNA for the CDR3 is TGTGCCAGCAGCTTGAACACTGAAGCTTTATTC. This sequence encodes CASSLNTEALF.

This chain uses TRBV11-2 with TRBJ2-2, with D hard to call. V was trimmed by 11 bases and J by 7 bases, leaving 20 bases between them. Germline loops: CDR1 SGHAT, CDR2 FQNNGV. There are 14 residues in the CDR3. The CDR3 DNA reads TGTGCCGGCTGCCTGCGGCCCTTAGGCGGGGAGCTGTTTTTT. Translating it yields CAGCLRPLGGELFF. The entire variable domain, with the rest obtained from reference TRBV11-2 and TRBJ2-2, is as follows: EAGVAQSPRYKIIEKRQSVAFWCNPISGHATLYWYQQILGQGPKLLIQFQNNGVVDDSQLPKDRFSAERLKGVDSTLKIQPAKLEDSAVYLCAGCLRPLGGELFFGEGSRLTVL.

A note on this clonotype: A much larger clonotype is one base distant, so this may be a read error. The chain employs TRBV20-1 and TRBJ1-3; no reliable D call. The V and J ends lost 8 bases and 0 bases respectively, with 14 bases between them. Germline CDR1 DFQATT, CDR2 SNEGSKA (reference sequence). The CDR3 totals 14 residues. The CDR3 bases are TGCAGTCTTAGATCAGAGTCCTCTGGAAACACCATATATTTT. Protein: CSLRSESSGNTIYF.

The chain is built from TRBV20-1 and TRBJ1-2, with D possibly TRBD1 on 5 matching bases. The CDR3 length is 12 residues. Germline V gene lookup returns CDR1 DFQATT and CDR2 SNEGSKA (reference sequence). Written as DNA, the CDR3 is TGCAGAGTAGCGGGGCAGACGTATGGCTACACCTTC. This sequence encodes CRVAGQTYGYTF.

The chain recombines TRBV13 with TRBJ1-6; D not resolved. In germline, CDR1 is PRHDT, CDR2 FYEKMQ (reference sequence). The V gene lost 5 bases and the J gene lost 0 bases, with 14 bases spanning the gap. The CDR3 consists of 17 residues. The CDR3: CASSQNDGSSYNSPLHF. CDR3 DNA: TGTGCCAGCAGCCAAAACGACGGAAGCTCCTATAATTCACCCCTCCACTTT.

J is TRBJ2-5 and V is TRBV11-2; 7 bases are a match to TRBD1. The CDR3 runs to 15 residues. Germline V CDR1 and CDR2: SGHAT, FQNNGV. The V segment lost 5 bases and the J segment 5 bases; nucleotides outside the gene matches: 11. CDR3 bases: TGTGCCAGCAGCCCTACCGGGACAGATGGGGAGACCCAGTACTTC. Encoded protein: CASSPTGTDGETQYF.

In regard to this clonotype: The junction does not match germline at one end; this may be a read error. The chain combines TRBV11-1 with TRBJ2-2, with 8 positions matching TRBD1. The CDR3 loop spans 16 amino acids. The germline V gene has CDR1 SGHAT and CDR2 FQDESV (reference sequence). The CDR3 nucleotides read TGTGCCAGCAGCTACCCGGACAGGGTAGTCACCGGGGAGTTGTTTTTT. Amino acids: CASSYPDRVVTGELFF.

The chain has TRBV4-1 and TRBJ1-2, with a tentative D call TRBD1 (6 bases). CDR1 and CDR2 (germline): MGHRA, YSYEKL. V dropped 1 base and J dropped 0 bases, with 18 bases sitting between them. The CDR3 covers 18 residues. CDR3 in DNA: TGCGCCAGCAGCCAAGTAAGGGGGACCGCGAGTACTAACTATGGCTACACCTTC. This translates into CASSQVRGTASTNYGYTF.

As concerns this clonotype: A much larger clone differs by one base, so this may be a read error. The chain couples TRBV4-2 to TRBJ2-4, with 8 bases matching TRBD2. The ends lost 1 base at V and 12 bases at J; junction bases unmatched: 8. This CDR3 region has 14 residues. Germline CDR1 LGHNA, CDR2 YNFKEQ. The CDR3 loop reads CASSQVVSGDTQYF. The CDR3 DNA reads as TGTGCCAGCAGCCAAGTTGTTAGCGGGGACACTCAGTACTTC.

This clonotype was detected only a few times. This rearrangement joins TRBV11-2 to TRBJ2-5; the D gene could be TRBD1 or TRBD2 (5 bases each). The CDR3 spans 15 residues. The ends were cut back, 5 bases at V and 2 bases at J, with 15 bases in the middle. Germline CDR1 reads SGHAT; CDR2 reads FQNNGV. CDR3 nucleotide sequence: TGTGCCAGCAGCCGAGGGGACGGCGCGCAAGAGACCCAGTACTTC. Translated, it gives CASSRGDGAQETQYF.

This CDR3 reads CSASDGGSTDWQYF. CDR3 sequence (DNA): TGCAGTGCTAGTGATGGCGGGAGTACGGATTGGCAGTATTTT. V is TRBV20-1 and J is TRBJ2-3, with 7 bases identical to TRBD2. Unmatched junction bases numbered 14, after V lost 3 bases and J lost 11 bases. Germline-derived CDR1 and CDR2 are DFQATT and SNEGSKA (reference sequence). The CDR3 extends over 14 amino acids.

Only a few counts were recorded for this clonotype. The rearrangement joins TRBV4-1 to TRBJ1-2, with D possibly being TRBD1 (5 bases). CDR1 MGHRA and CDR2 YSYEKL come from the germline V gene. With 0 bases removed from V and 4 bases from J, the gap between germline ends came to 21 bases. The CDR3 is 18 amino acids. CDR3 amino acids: CASSQDPYRREPIYGYTF. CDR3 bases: TGCGCCAGCAGCCAAGATCCTTACAGGCGAGAGCCAATCTATGGCTACACCTTC.